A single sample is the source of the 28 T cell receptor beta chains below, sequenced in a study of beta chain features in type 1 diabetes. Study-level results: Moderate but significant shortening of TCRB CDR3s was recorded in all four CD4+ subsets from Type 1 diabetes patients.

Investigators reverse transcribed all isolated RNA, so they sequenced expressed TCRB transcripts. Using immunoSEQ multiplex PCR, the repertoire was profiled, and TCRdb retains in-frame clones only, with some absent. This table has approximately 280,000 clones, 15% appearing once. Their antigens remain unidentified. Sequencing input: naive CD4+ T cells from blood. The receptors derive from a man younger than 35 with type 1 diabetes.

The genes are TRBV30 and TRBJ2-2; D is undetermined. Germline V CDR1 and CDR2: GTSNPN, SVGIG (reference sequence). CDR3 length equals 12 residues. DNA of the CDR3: TGTGGTCGAGGAACGAACACCGGGGAGCTGTTTTTT. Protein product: CGRGTNTGELFF.

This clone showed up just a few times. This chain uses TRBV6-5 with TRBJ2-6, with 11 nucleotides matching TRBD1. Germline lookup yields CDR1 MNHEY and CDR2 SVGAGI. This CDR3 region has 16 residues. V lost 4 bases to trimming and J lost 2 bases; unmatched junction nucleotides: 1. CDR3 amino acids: CASSWDRGTGANVLTF. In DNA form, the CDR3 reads TGTGCCAGCAGTTGGGACAGGGGGACTGGGGCCAACGTCCTGACTTTC.

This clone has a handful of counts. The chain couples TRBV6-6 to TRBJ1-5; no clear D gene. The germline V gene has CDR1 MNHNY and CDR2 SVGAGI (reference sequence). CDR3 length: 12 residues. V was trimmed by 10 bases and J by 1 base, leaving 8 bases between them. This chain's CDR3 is CATSRSNQPQHF. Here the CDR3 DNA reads TGTGCCACCTCGAGGAGCAATCAGCCCCAGCATTTT.

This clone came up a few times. The CDR3 sequence: CAWDRGFDTEAFF. CDR3 DNA sequence: TGTGCCTGGGACAGAGGTTTCGACACTGAAGCTTTCTTT. The chain couples TRBV30 to TRBJ1-1, with D possibly matching TRBD1 (5 bases). This CDR3 has 13 residues. Trimming stripped 5 bases from V and 3 bases from J, with 13 bases between. Germline assignment: CDR1 GTSNPN and CDR2 SVGIG (reference sequence).

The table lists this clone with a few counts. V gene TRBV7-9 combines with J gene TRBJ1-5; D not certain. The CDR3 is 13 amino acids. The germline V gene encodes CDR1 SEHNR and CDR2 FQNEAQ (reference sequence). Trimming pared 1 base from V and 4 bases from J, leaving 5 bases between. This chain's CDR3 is CASSLVENQPQHF. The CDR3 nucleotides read TGTGCCAGCAGCTTAGTCGAGAATCAGCCCCAGCATTTT.

Here the CDR3 reads CASRDRNSYEQYF. CDR3 DNA: TGTGCCAGCAGGGACAGGAACTCCTACGAGCAGTACTTC. This chain connects TRBV2 to TRBJ2-7, with 7 bases aligning to TRBD1. The CDR3 runs 13 residues. Germline CDR1 reads SNHLY; CDR2 reads FYNNEI. Losses at the gene ends were 6 bases for V and 0 bases for J; bases not matched to a gene: 2.

The CDR3 DNA sequence: TGTGCCATCAGTGACCAGGCAGGAGGCTACACCTTC. Its protein product is CAISDQAGGYTF. The chain employs TRBV10-3 and TRBJ1-2, with D unclear. CDR3 size: 12 residues. V was shortened by 3 bases and J by 8 bases, with 10 bases between the two germline ends. Germline V CDR1 and CDR2: ENHRY, SYGVKD.

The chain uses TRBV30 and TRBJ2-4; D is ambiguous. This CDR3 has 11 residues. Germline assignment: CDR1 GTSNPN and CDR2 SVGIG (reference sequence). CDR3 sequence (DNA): TGTGCTCAGCATCGCGGAAACATTCAGTACTTC. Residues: CAQHRGNIQYF.

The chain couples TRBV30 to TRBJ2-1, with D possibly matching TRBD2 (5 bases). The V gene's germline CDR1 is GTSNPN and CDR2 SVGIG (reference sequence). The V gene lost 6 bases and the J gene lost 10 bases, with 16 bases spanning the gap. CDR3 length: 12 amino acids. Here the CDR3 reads CACTRALAEQFF. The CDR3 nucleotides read TGTGCCTGTACTAGGGCTCTGGCCGAGCAGTTCTTC. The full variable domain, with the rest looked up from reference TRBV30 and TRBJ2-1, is SQTIHQWPATLVQPVGSPLSLECTVEGTSNPNLYWYRQAAGRGLQLLFYSVGIGQISSEVPQNLSASRPQDRQFILSSKKLLLSDSGFYLCACTRALAEQFFGPGTRLTVL.

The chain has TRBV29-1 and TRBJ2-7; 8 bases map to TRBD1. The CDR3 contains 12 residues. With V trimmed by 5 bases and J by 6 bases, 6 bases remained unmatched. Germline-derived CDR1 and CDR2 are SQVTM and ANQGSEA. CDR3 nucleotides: TGCAGCGTTCGATCGGACAGGGCCGAGCAGTACTTC. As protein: CSVRSDRAEQYF.

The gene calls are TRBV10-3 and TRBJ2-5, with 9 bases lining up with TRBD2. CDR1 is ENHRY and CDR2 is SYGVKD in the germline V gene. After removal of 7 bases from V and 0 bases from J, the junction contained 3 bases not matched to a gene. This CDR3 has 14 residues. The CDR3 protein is CAINPSGDQETQYF. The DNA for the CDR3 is TGTGCCATCAATCCTAGCGGGGACCAAGAGACCCAGTACTTC.

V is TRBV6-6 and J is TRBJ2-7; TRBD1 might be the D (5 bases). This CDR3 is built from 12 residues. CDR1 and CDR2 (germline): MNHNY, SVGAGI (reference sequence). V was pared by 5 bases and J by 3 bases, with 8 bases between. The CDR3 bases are TGTGCCAGCAGTAACACAGGCTACGAGCAGTACTTC. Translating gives CASSNTGYEQYF.

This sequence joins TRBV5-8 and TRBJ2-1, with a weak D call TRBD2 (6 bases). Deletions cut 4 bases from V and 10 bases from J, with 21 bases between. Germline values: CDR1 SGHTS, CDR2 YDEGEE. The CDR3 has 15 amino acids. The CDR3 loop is CASSVGLRVLGEQFF. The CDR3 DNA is TGTGCCAGCAGCGTGGGACTGAGGGTCCTCGGGGAGCAGTTCTTC.

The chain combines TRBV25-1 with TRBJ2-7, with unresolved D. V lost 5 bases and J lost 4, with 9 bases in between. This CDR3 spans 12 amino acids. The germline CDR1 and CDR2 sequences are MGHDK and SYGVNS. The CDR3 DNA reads TGTGCCAGCAGTACAACCGCATACGAGCAGTACTTC. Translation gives CASSTTAYEQYF.

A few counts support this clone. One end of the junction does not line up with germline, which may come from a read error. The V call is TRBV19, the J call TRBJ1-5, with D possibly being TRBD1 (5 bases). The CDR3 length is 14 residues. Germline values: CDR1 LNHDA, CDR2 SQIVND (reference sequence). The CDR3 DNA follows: TGTGCCAGTAGTGTAGAACAGGGCAATCAGCCCCAGCATTTT. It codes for CASSVEQGNQPQHF. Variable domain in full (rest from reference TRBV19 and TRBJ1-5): DGGITQSPKYLFRKEGQNVTLSCEQNLNHDAMYWYRQDPGQGLRLIYYSQIVNDFQKGDIAEGYSVSREKKESFPLTVTSAQKNPTAFYLCASSVEQGNQPQHFGDGTRLSIL.

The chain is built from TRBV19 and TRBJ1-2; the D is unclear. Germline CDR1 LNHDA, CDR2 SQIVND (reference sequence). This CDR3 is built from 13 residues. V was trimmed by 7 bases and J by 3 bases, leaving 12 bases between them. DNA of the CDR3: TGTGCCAGTACTTATCGCAGGCACTATGGCTACACCTTC. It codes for CASTYRRHYGYTF.

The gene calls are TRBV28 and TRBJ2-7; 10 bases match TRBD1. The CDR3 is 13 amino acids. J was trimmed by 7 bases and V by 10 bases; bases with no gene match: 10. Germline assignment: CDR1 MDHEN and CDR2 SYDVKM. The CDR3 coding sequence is TGTGCCACCAGAAGACAGGGGGCGCGGGAGCAGTACTTC. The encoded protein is CATRRQGAREQYF.

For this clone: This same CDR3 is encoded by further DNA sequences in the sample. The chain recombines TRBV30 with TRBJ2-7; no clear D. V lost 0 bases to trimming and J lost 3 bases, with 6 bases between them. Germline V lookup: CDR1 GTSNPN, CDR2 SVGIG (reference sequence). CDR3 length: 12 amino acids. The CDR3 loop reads CAWSVLFYEQYF. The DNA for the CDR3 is TGTGCCTGGAGTGTACTATTCTACGAGCAGTACTTC.

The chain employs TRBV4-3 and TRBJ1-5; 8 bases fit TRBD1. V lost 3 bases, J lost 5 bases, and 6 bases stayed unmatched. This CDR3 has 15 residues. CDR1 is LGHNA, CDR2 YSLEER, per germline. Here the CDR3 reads CASSHGQGGDQPQHF. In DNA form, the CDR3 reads TGCGCCAGCAGCCATGGACAGGGAGGCGATCAGCCCCAGCATTTT.

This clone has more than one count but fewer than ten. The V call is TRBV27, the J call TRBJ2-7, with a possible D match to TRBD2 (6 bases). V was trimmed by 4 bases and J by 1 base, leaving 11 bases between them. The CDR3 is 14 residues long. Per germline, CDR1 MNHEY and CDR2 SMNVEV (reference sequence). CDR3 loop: CASSSRDSSYEQYF. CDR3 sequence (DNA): TGTGCCAGCAGTTCCCGGGACTCGTCCTACGAGCAGTACTTC.

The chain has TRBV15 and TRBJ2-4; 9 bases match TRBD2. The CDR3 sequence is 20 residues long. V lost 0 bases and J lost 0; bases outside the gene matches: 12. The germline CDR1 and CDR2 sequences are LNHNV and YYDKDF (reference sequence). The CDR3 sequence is CATSRDSPWTSDKAKNIQYF. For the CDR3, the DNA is TGTGCCACCAGCAGAGATTCTCCTTGGACTAGCGATAAAGCCAAAAACATTCAGTACTTC.

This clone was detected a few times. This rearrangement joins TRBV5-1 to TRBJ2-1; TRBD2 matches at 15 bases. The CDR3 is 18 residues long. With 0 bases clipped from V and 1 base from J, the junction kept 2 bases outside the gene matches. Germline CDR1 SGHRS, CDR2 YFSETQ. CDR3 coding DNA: TGCGCCAGCAGCTTGGGGACTAGCGGGAGGGTATCCTACAATGAGCAGTTCTTC. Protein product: CASSLGTSGRVSYNEQFF. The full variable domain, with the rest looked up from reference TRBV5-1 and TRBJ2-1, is KAGVTQTPRYLIKTRGQQVTLSCSPISGHRSVSWYQQTPGQGLQFLFEYFSETQRNKGNFPGRFSGRQFSNSRSEMNVSTLELGDSALYLCASSLGTSGRVSYNEQFFGPGTRLTVL.

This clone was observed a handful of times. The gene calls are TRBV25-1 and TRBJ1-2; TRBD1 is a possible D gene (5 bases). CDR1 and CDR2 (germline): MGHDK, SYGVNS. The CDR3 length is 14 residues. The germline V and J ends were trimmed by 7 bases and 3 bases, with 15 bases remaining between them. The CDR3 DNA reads TGTGCCAGCACCGATTCGGGGGAATACTATGGCTACACCTTC. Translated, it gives CASTDSGEYYGYTF.

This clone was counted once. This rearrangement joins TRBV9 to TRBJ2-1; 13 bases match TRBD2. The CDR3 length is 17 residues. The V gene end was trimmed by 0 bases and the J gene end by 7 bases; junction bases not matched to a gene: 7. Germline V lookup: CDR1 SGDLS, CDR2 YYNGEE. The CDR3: CASSVGLAGGSRNEQFF. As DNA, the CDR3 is TGTGCCAGCAGCGTAGGACTAGCGGGGGGATCCAGGAATGAGCAGTTCTTC. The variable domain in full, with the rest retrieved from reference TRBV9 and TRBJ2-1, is DSGVTQTPKHLITATGQRVTLRCSPRSGDLSVYWYQQSLDQGLQFLIQYYNGEERAKGNILERFSAQQFPDLHSELNLSSLELGDSALYFCASSVGLAGGSRNEQFFGPGTRLTVL.

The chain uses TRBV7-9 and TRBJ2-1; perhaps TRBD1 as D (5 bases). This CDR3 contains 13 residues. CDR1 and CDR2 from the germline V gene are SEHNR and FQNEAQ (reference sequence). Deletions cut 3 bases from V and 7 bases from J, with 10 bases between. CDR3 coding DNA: TGTGCCAGCAGCTTTTCAGGGTTAAATGAGCAGTTCTTC. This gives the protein CASSFSGLNEQFF.

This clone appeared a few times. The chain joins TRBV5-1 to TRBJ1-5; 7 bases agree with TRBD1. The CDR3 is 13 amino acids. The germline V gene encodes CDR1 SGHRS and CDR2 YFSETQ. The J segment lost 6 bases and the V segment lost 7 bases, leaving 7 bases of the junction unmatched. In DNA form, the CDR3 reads TGCGCCAGCTCACAGGGGATTGGTCAGCCCCAGCATTTT. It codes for CASSQGIGQPQHF.

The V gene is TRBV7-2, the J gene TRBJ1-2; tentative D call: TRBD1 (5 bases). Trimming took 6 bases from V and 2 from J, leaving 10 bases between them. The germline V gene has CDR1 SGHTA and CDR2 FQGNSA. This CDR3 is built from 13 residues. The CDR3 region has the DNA TGTGCCAGCAGTTGGAGACAGAACTATGGCTACACCTTC. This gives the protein CASSWRQNYGYTF.

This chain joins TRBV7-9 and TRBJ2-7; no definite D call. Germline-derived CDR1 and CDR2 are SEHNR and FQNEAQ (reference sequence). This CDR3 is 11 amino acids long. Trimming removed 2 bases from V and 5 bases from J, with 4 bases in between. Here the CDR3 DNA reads TGTGCCAGCAGCTTAACTAACGAGCAGTACTTC. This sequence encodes CASSLTNEQYF.